Detailed here is one TCR beta chain. This clone was counted once. Its antigen remains undetermined. No per-base quality is available; no much larger clone lies one base away. These data are taken from a study of T cells in localized non-small cell lung cancer (TCRdb year 2020). About the study as a whole: The study examined T cell repertoires in roughly 240 patients with early-stage NSCLC and compared tumors with uninvolved tumor-adjacent lungs. The cohort was made up of 200 to 250 treatment-naive NSCLC patients whose localized lung tumors had been resected. Of the NSCLC patients, 129 were male and around 99 were female, and the mean age was approximately 66 years. Results the study describes overall, beyond this receptor: Because multi-region tumor sequencing was not performed, intratumor heterogeneity could not be ruled out. Uninvolved tumor-adjacent lung showed the highest T cell clonality, higher than tumor, which suggests more focused antigenic responses in the uninvolved tumor-adjacent lung. Since the design was exploratory, TCR variables were selected using unadjusted p-values with no false-discovery rate correction. Longer overall survival was associated with higher T cell density in blood, whereas shorter survival was associated with higher clonality in adjacent lung. A median of about 61 of the top 100 tumor clones turned up in the paired uninvolved adjacent lung, and roughly 28 of those clones also ranked among the top 100 of that same adjacent lung.

TCR beta CDR3 regions were sequenced from DNA using the immunoSEQ Assay. On the study's bioinformatics: To compute T cell density, TCR beta template counts were normalized to usable DNA, which was estimated by amplifying housekeeping genes. Using the preseqR package, richness was estimated by extrapolating to 120,000 templates for tissue samples and 400,000 templates for PBMC samples. Clonality was taken to be one minus Pielou's evenness. Tissue-enriched TCRs were identified through differential abundance testing performed on productive amino-acid clonotypes, with a minimum total count of 5 and an alpha of 0.1. Repertoire overlap between compartments was quantified with the Jaccard Index and Morisita Overlap Index. GLIPH grouped TCR beta CDR3s together with public tetramer-defined viral CDR3s, and a viral motif had to include at least three viral sequences and also show V-gene enrichment. The source is immuneACCESS, and TCRdb retained only in-frame sequences with V and J called. Part of the clones is not carried over; for the studies checked, unresolved V genes explain less than half of this, and the remainder is unexplained. V and J calls and clone size are copied from that table; D and trimming were computed from the DNA. In this sample the table shows about 40,000 clones, 88% of which occur a single time. Jointly, the top ten make up 2.7% of the sample.

At diagnosis, peripheral blood, uninvolved tumor-adjacent lung and tumor were collected and stored as a combination of fresh-frozen and FFPE material. For TCR repertoire profiling, the blood samples were analyzed as peripheral blood mononuclear cells. The CDR3 spans 18 residues, from the cysteine through the phenylalanine. Only the CDR3 DNA is retained, 54 bases long and in frame from the first base. This specimen consisted of peripheral blood, obtained before any cancer treatment. Recombination connected TRBV21-1 to TRBJ2-2; the D call TRBD2 from the table was never checked on the DNA. TRBV21-1 is a known pseudogene. The receptor's source is a woman aged 40-69 years with stage I lung adenocarcinoma. The nucleotides read TGTGCCAGCAGCAAAGCGCACTACCCGGGAATATACACCGGGGAGCTGTTTTTT. Its product reads: CASSKAHYPGIYTGELFF.